This is a list of T cell receptor beta chains from one sample in a study of regulatory T cells in long-lasting Graves disease. MiXCR was run by TCRdb on the multiplex PCR reads, yielding one entry per CDR3 protein. Among about 330,000 distinct CDR3 sequences listed, around 15% were seen once. These same data were also listed under a study on T cells in Graves' hyperthyroidism and ophthalmopathy.

The sample here was peripheral blood mononuclear cells (PBMCs), taken at new diagnosis, from a patient treated with antithyroid drugs. The receptors come from a young woman with Graves disease. Each CDR3 is given with its conserved first and last residue. The order of the fields is clone size, J gene, V gene, D gene, CDR3 protein, CDR3 DNA. The D gene is left open where the match is weak. The size entry is marked missing in some rows and otherwise reads once, few, many or a size class.

NA,TRBJ2-7,TRBV11-2,TRBD2,CASSLGVSGRARYEQYF,TGTGCCAGCAGCTTAGGTGTTAGCGGGCGCGCACGGTACGAGCAGTACTTC
NA,TRBJ2-7,TRBV7-8,TRBD1,CASSLYPGGTYEQYF,TGTGCCAGCAGCTTATATCCAGGGGGTACGTACGAGCAGTACTTC
many,TRBJ1-1,TRBV24-1,TRBD1,CATAGQRNTEAFF,TGTGCCACCGCGGGACAGAGGAACACTGAAGCTTTCTTT
few,TRBJ2-2,TRBV29-1,TRBD2,CSVAGLLTDTGELFF,TGCAGCGTAGCGGGACTTCTCACTGACACCGGGGAGCTGTTTTTT
NA,TRBJ1-1,TRBV30,NA,CAWKAEAFF,TGTGCCTGGAAGGCTGAAGCTTTCTTT
NA,TRBJ2-7,TRBV16,TRBD1,CASSPGTAEYF,TGTGCCAGCAGCCCCGGGACAGCGGAGTACTTC
NA,TRBJ1-2,TRBV29-1,NA,CSVEAGGGAGYTF,TGCAGCGTTGAGGCCGGGGGCGGGGCGGGCTACACCTTC
NA,TRBJ1-4,TRBV10-3,TRBD1,CAISRQGAGSNEKLFF,TGTGCCATCAGTCGACAGGGGGCAGGTTCTAATGAAAAACTGTTTTTT
few,TRBJ2-5,TRBV7-8,TRBD2,CASKLREGVGETQYF,TGTGCCAGCAAACTGCGGGAGGGCGTAGGGGAGACCCAGTACTTC
few,TRBJ2-1,TRBV27,NA,CASSFNGNSYNEQFF,TGTGCCAGCAGTTTTAACGGGAACTCCTACAATGAGCAGTTCTTC
NA,TRBJ2-1,TRBV9,TRBD2,CASSDLAGGNEQFF,TGTGCCAGCAGCGATCTAGCGGGAGGCAATGAGCAGTTCTTC
NA,TRBJ1-3,TRBV6-1,NA,CASIRTLSGNTIYF,TGTGCCAGCATCAGGACCCTCTCTGGAAACACCATATATTTT
many,TRBJ2-7,TRBV5-5,TRBD2,CASSFARGGYEQYF,TGTGCCAGCAGCTTTGCCCGCGGGGGCTACGAGCAGTACTTC
few,TRBJ2-7,TRBV9,NA,CASSVATGILDEQYF,TGTGCCAGCAGCGTAGCTACGGGGATTCTTGACGAGCAGTACTTC
once,TRBJ1-2,TRBV4-1,NA,CASSQTNRESYGYTF,TGCGCCAGCAGCCAAACCAACAGGGAATCCTATGGCTACACCTTC
many,TRBJ2-1,TRBV7-9,NA,CASGRDYNEQFF,TGTGCCAGCGGACGGGACTACAATGAGCAGTTCTTC
many,TRBJ2-1,TRBV2,TRBD1,CASSLGQGPYNEQFF,TGTGCCAGCAGCCTCGGACAGGGCCCGTACAATGAGCAGTTCTTC
many,TRBJ2-2,TRBV6-1,NA,CASRPTAGTGELFF,TGTGCCAGCAGACCCACCGCAGGGACCGGGGAGCTGTTTTTT
NA,TRBJ2-5,TRBV11-2,NA,CASRPPGWGETQYF,TGTGCCAGCAGGCCCCCCGGGTGGGGAGAGACCCAGTACTTC
many,TRBJ2-2,TRBV5-1,NA,CASSSGTINTGELFF,TGTGCCAGCAGCTCCGGGACAATTAACACCGGGGAGCTGTTTTTT
many,TRBJ2-7,TRBV7-2,TRBD2,CASRSESGGRHEQYF,TGTGCCAGCAGGAGCGAAAGCGGGGGCCGCCACGAGCAGTACTTC
few,TRBJ1-2,TRBV5-1,TRBD1,CASSLGGQTSGYTF,TGCGCCAGCAGCTTGGGGGGACAGACCTCAGGCTACACCTTC
few,TRBJ2-1,TRBV13,NA,CASSAGQQYNEQFF,TGTGCCAGCAGCGCGGGACAGCAGTACAATGAGCAGTTCTTC
NA,TRBJ2-5,TRBV3-1,TRBD2,CASSRLAGAAGTQYF,TGTGCCAGCAGCAGACTAGCGGGGGCTGCGGGGACCCAGTACTTC
many,TRBJ1-1,TRBV30,NA,CAWTPTDTLNTEAFF,TGTGCCTGGACCCCCACCGACACCTTGAACACTGAAGCTTTCTTT
many,TRBJ2-7,TRBV20-1,NA,CSARDLGGTLSYEQYF,TGCAGTGCTAGAGATCTAGGGGGGACCCTCTCCTACGAGCAGTACTTC
NA,TRBJ2-5,TRBV13,NA,CASSIPGPGETQYF,TGTGCCAGCAGCATACCGGGCCCGGGGGAGACCCAGTACTTC
once,TRBJ1-5,TRBV20-1,TRBD1,CSLIPGRDRNSNQPQHF,TGCAGTCTAATCCCGGGGCGGGACAGAAATAGCAATCAGCCCCAGCATTTT
many,TRBJ2-7,TRBV3-1,TRBD1,CASSREPGQGAYEQYF,TGTGCCAGCAGCCGGGAACCGGGACAGGGGGCGTACGAGCAGTACTTC
many,TRBJ2-7,TRBV29-1,TRBD1,CSAGPGTGSEQYF,TGCAGCGCCGGTCCCGGGACAGGGAGTGAGCAGTACTTC
NA,TRBJ2-7,TRBV29-1,TRBD2,CSVGGLAGSYEQYF,TGCAGCGTGGGAGGACTAGCGGGTTCCTACGAGCAGTACTTC
NA,TRBJ1-2,TRBV28,NA,CASSLFRGRSLYGYTF,TGTGCCAGCAGTTTATTCCGGGGCCGTAGCCTCTATGGCTACACCTTC
many,TRBJ2-5,TRBV3-1,NA,CASSHETGRVQETQYF,TGTGCCAGCAGCCACGAAACCGGACGGGTCCAAGAGACCCAGTACTTC
few,TRBJ2-2,TRBV10-3,NA,CAISDGRQGGTGELFF,TGTGCCATCAGTGACGGTCGGCAGGGTGGCACCGGGGAGCTGTTTTTT
many,TRBJ2-1,TRBV5-1,NA,CASSWSSSDNEQFF,TGTGCCAGCAGCTGGTCTAGCTCTGACAATGAGCAGTTCTTC
many,TRBJ2-7,TRBV20-1,NA,CSARDDKDYEQYF,TGCAGTGCTAGAGACGATAAGGACTACGAGCAGTACTTC
NA,TRBJ1-2,TRBV20-1,NA,CSARRQGRVGYTF,TGCAGTGCTAGACGCCAGGGGAGGGTGGGCTACACCTTC
NA,TRBJ1-4,TRBV15,TRBD1,CATSRARTGGDEKLFF,TGTGCCACCAGCAGAGCCCGGACAGGGGGGGACGAAAAACTGTTTTTT
NA,TRBJ2-1,TRBV4-2,TRBD2,CASSPQEREDNEQFF,TGTGCCAGCAGCCCGCAAGAGCGGGAGGACAATGAGCAGTTCTTC
many,TRBJ2-2,TRBV20-1,TRBD2,CSASPSGGAIGELFF,TGCAGTGCTAGTCCCAGCGGGGGGGCTATCGGGGAGCTGTTTTTT
many,TRBJ1-1,TRBV12-3/TRBV12-4,NA,CASSFGSGGSPEAFF,TGTGCCAGCAGTTTTGGTTCCGGGGGTAGCCCTGAAGCTTTCTTT
few,TRBJ2-7,TRBV9,NA,CASSVDDLYEQYF,TGTGCCAGCAGCGTAGATGACCTCTACGAGCAGTACTTC
few,TRBJ2-6,TRBV29-1,NA,CSADPGAAGANVLTF,TGCAGCGCCGACCCCGGGGCAGCGGGGGCCAACGTCCTGACTTTC
many,TRBJ1-5,TRBV2,NA,CAGMIRWSQHF,TGTGCCGGAATGATCCGGTGGTCCCAGCATTTT
many,TRBJ2-5,TRBV20-1,NA,CSARSLLADQETQYF,TGCAGTGCTAGATCCTTACTAGCCGATCAAGAGACCCAGTACTTC
few,TRBJ1-2,TRBV4-1,NA,CASSQVVAGGSGYTF,TGCGCCAGCAGCCAAGTTGTGGCGGGGGGAAGTGGCTACACCTTC
many,TRBJ1-1,TRBV11-2,NA,CASSLFGPGVDAEAFF,TGTGCCAGCAGCCTGTTCGGCCCAGGGGTAGACGCTGAAGCTTTCTTT
NA,TRBJ1-5,TRBV29-1,NA,CSVETGVAQPQHF,TGCAGCGTTGAAACGGGAGTTGCTCAGCCCCAGCATTTT
few,TRBJ2-1,TRBV7-2,NA,CASSSTVYNEQFF,TGTGCCAGCAGCTCTACCGTCTACAATGAGCAGTTCTTC